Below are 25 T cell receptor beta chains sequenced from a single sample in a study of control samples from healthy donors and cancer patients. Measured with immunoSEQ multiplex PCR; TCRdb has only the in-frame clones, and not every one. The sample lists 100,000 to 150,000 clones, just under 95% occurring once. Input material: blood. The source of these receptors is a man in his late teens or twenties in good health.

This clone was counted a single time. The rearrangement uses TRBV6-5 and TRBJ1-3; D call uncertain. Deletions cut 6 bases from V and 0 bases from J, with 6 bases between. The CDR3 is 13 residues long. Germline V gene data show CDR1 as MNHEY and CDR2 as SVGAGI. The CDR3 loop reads CASRGDSGNTIYF. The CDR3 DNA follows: TGTGCCAGCAGAGGAGACTCTGGAAACACCATATATTTT.

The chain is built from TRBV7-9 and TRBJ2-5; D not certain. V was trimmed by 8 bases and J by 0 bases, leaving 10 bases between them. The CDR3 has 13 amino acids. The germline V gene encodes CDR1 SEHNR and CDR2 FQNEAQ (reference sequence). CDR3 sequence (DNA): TGTGCCAGCTTACACGAGTACCAAGAGACCCAGTACTTC. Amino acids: CASLHEYQETQYF.

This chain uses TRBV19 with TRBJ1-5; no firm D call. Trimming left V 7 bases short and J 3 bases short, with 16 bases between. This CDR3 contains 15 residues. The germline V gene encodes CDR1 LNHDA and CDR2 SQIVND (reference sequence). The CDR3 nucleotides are TGTGCCAGTAACACCGACCAAAGGGACAATCAGCCCCAGCATTTT. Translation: CASNTDQRDNQPQHF.

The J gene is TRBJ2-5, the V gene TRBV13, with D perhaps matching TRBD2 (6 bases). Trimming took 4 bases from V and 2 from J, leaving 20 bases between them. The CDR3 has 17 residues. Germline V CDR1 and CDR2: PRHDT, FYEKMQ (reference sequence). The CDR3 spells CASSSGEESGSQETQYF. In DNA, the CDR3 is TGTGCCAGCAGCTCGGGGGAGGAGTCGGGGAGTCAAGAGACCCAGTACTTC.

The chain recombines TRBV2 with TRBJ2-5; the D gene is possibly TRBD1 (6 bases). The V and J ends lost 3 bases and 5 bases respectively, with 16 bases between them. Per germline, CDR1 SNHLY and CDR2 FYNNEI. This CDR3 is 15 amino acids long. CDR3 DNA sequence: TGTGCCAGCAGTGATCTTACAGGGCTGGAGGAGACCCAGTACTTC. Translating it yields CASSDLTGLEETQYF. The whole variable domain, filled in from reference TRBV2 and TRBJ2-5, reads EPEVTQTPSHQVTQMGQEVILRCVPISNHLYFYWYRQILGQKVEFLVSFYNNEISEKSEIFDDQFSVERPDGSNFTLKIRSTKLEDSAMYFCASSDLTGLEETQYFGPGTRLLVL.

CDR3 DNA: TGTGCCAGCAGTTCCCTCGACAGGGGCACTGAAGCTTTCTTT. Its protein product is CASSSLDRGTEAFF. This chain uses TRBV6-6 with TRBJ1-1; the match to TRBD1 covers 8 bases. The ends lost 4 bases at V and 4 bases at J; junction bases unmatched: 5. There are 14 residues in the CDR3. Germline V gives CDR1 MNHNY, CDR2 SVGAGI (reference sequence).

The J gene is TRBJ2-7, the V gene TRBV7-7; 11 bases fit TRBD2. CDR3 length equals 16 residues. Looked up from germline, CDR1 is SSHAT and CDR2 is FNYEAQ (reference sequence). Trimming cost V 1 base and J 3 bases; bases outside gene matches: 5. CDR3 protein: CASSLGPLAGGYEQYF. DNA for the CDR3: TGTGCCAGCAGCTTAGGGCCGCTAGCGGGGGGCTACGAGCAGTACTTC.

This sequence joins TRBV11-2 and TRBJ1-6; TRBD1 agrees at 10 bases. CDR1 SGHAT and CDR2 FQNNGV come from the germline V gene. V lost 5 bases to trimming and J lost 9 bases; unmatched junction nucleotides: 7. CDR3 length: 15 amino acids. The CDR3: CASSPMDRGASPLHF. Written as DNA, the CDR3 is TGTGCCAGCAGCCCCATGGACAGGGGGGCTTCACCCCTCCACTTT.

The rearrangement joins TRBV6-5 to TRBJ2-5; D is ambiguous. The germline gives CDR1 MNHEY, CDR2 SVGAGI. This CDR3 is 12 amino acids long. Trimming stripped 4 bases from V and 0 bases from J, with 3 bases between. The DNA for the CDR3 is TGTGCCAGCAGTTCCCACCAAGAGACCCAGTACTTC. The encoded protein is CASSSHQETQYF.

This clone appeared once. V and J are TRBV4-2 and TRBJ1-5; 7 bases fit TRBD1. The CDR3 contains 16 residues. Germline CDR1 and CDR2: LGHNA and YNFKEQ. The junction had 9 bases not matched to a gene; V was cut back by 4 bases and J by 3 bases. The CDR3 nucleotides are TGTGCCAGCAGCCTGGGACAGTCTAACCTCAATCAGCCCCAGCATTTT. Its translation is CASSLGQSNLNQPQHF.

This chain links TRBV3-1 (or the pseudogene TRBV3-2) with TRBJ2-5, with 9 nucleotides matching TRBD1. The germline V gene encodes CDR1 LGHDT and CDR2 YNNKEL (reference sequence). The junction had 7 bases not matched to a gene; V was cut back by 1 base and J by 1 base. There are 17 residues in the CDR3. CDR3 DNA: TGTGCCAGCAGCCAAGTCAAGGTGACAGGGGGCCAAGAGACCCAGTACTTC. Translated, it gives CASSQVKVTGGQETQYF.

The DNA of the CDR3 is TGTGCCAGCAGCCAAGAGGGGGCGGACCTCGAGCAGTTCTTC. Its protein product is CASSQEGADLEQFF. The chain has TRBV3-1 (or the pseudogene TRBV3-2) and TRBJ2-1; perhaps TRBD1 as D (6 bases). CDR1 is LGHDT and CDR2 is YNNKEL in the germline V gene (reference sequence). The CDR3 spans 14 residues. Trimming took 0 bases from V and 10 from J, leaving 13 bases between them.

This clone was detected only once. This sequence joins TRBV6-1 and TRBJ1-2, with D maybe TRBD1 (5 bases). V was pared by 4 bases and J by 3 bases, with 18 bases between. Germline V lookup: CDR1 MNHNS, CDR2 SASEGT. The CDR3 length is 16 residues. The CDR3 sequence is CASSVVRDGRDYGYTF. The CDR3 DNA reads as TGTGCCAGCAGTGTCGTTCGGGACGGAAGAGACTATGGCTACACCTTC.

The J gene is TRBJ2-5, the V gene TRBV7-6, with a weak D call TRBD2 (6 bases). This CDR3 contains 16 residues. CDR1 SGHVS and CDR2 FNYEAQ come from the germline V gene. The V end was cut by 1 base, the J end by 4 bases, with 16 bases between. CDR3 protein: CASSLGGLRFGETQYF. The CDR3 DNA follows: TGTGCCAGCAGCTTAGGCGGACTACGCTTTGGAGAGACCCAGTACTTC.

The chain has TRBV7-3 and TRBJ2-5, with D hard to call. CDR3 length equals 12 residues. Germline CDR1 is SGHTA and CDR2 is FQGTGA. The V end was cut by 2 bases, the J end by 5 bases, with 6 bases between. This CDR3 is CASSLLGETQYF. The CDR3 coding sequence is TGTGCCAGCAGCTTACTTGGGGAGACCCAGTACTTC.

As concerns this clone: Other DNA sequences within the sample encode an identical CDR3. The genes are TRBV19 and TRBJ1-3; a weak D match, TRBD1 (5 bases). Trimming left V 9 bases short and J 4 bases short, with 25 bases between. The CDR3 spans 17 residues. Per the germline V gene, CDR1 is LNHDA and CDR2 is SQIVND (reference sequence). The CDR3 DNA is TGTGCCAGCCAAAGAGGGGCCGGGTTATTTGCCGGAAACACCATATATTTT. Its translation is CASQRGAGLFAGNTIYF.

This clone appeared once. The CDR3 sequence is CASSPDAALRGEKLFF. DNA of the CDR3: TGCGCCAGCAGCCCGGACGCAGCCTTACGCGGTGAAAAACTGTTTTTT. This chain links TRBV5-1 with TRBJ1-4; D unclear. V was pared by 4 bases and J by 7 bases, with 20 bases between. This CDR3 spans 16 amino acids. CDR1 SGHRS and CDR2 YFSETQ come from the germline V gene.

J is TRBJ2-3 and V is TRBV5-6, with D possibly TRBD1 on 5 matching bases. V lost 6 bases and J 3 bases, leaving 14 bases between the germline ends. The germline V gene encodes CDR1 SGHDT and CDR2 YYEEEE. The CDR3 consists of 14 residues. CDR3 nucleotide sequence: TGTGCCAGCACCCGAGGCGCAGGGACAGATACGCAGTATTTT. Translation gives CASTRGAGTDTQYF.

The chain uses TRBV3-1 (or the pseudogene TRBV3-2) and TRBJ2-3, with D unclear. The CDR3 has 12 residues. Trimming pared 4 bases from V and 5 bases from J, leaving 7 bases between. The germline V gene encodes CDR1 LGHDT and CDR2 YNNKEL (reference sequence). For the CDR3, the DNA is TGTGCCAGCAGCCCAGCCGTAGATACGCAGTATTTT. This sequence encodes CASSPAVDTQYF.

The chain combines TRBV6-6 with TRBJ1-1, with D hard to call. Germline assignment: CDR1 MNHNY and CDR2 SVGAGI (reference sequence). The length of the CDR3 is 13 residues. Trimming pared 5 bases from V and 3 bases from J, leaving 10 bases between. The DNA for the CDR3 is TGTGCCAGCAGTAGATCCGAGGACACTGAAGCTTTCTTT. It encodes CASSRSEDTEAFF.

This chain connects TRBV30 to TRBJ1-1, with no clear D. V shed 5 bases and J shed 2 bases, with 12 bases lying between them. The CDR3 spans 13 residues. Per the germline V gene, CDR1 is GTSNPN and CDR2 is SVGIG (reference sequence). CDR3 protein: CAWGRGSNTEAFF. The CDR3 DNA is TGTGCCTGGGGGCGGGGATCAAACACTGAAGCTTTCTTT. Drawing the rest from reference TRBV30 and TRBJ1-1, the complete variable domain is SQTIHQWPATLVQPVGSPLSLECTVEGTSNPNLYWYRQAAGRGLQLLFYSVGIGQISSEVPQNLSASRPQDRQFILSSKKLLLSDSGFYLCAWGRGSNTEAFFGQGTRLTVV.

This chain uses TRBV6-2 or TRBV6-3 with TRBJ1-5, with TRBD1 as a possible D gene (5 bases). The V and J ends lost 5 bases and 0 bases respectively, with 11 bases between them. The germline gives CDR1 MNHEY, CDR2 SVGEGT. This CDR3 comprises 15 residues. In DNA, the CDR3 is TGTGCCAGCAGTCCCCCAGGGACTAGCAATCAGCCCCAGCATTTT. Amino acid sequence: CASSPPGTSNQPQHF.

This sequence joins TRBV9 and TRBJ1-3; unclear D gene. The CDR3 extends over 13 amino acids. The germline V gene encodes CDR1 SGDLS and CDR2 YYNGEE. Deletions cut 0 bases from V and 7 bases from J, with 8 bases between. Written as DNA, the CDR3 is TGTGCCAGCAGCGTAGACCCGGCGAACACCATATATTTT. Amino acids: CASSVDPANTIYF.

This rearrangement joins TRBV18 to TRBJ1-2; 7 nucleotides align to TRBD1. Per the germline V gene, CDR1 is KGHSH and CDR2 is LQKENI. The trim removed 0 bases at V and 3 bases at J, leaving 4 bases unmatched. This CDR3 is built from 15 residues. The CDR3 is CASSPPKGADYGYTF. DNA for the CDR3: TGTGCCAGCTCACCACCGAAGGGGGCCGACTATGGCTACACCTTC.

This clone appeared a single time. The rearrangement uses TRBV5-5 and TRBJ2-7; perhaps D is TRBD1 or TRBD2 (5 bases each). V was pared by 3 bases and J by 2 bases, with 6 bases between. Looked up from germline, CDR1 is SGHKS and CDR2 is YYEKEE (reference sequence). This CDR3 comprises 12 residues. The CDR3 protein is CASSWGTYEQYF. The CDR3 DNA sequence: TGTGCCAGCAGCTGGGGGACCTACGAGCAGTACTTC. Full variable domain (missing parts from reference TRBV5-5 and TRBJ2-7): DAGVTQSPTHLIKTRGQQVTLRCSPISGHKSVSWYQQVLGQGPQFIFQYYEKEERGRGNFPDRFSARQFPNYSSELNVNALLLGDSALYLCASSWGTYEQYFGPGTRLTVT.